One TCR beta chain is described in this entry. The CDR3 covers 15 residues. The V gene's germline CDR1 is MDHEN and CDR2 SYDVKM. V lost 3 bases to trimming and J lost 4 bases; unmatched junction nucleotides: 6. This entry comes from a study of blood T cell repertoires in COVID-19. Study-level information: The United States, Italy and Spain provided the acute and convalescent COVID-19 samples.

The age range of participants was 18 to 89 years, with residence in under 30 US areas. For recovered donors of Cohort 3, there were two negative PCRs, clearance, or symptom resolution. In the original analysis: It was from reference gene primer amplification that nucleated cell counts were estimated. TCRdb's table, derived via immunoSEQ multiplex PCR, lists solely in-frame clones and lacks some. The V and J calls and clone size were taken over from that table, and D and trimming were inferred from the DNA. The sample contains about 330,000 clones, roughly 86% of which appear only once. Sequencing was carried out using PBMCs or T cells enriched from blood (not recorded which). This receptor was identified in a woman aged 25-40 years who had recovered from COVID-19. This chain uses TRBV28 with TRBJ1-1; 9 bases align to TRBD1. CDR3 loop: CASSLGQGRSTEAFF. CDR3 DNA sequence: TGTGCCAGCAGTTTGGGACAGGGTCGAAGCACTGAAGCTTTCTTT.